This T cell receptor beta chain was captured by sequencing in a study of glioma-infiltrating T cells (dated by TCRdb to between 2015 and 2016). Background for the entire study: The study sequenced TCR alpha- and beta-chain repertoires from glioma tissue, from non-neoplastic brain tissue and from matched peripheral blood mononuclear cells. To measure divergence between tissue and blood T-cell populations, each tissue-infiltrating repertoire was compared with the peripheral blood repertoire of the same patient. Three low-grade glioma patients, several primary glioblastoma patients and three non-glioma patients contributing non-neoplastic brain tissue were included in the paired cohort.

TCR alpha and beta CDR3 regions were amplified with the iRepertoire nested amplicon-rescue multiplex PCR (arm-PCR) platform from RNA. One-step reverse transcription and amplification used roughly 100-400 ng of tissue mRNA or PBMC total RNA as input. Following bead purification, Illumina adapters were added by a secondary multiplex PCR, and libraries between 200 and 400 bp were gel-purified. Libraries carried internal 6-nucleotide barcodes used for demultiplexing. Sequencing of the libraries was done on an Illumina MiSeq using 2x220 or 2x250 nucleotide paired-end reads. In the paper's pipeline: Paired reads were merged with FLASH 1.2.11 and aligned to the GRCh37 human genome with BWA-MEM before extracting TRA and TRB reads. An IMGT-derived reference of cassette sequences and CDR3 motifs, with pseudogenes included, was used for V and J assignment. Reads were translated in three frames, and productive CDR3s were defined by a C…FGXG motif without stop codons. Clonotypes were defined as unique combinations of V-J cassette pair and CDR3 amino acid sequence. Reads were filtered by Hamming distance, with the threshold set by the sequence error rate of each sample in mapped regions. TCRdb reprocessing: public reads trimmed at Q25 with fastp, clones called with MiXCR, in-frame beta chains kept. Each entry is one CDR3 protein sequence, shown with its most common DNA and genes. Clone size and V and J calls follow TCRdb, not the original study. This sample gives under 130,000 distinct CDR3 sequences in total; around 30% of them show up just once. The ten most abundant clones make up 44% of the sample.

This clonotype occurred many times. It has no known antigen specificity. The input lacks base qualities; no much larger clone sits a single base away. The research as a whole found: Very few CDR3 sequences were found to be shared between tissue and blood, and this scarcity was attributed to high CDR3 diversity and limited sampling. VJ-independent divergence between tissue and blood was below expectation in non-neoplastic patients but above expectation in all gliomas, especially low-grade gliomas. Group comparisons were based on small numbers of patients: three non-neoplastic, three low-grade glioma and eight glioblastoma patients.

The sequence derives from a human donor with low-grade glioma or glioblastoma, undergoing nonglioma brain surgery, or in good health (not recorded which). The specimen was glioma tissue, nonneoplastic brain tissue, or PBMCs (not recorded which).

The CDR3 protein is CASRPLSSTDTQYF. Read as DNA, the sequence is TGTGCCAGCCGGCCCTTGTCTAGCACAGATACGCAGTATTTT. The rearrangement combines TRBV7-6 with TRBJ2-3; the D gene cannot be named for sure. The CDR3 spans 14 residues, from the cysteine through the phenylalanine. The DNA shown is the 42-base CDR3, in frame from base 1. A distance of 12 bases separates the germline ends of V and J, which lose 8 bases and 0 bases respectively. The germline V gene gives CDR1 as SGHVS and CDR2 as FNYEAQ.